This passage covers 6 T cell receptor beta chains from one sample sequenced in a study of neurological immune-mediated disorders. TCRdb reprocessed the 5' RACE reads with MiXCR, giving one entry per CDR3 protein. The sample has some 65,000 distinct CDR3 sequences, roughly 3.7% seen once. The sample taken for sequencing was PBMCs. These receptors were obtained from a man aged 50-60 years with multiple sclerosis.

In this sample, this clonotype turned up many times. One end of the junction fails to match germline, which may point to a read error. The chain joins TRBV20-1 to TRBJ1-5, with 7 bases fitting TRBD1. Germline values: CDR1 DFQATT, CDR2 SNEGSKA (reference sequence). CDR3 length equals 15 residues. The CDR3 here is CSARDNRGYNQPQNF. In nucleotides, the CDR3 is TGCAGTGCTAGAGATAACAGGGGTTACAATCAGCCCCAGAATTTT.

The chain has TRBV19 and TRBJ1-1; D not certain. Trimming took off 4 bases at V and 1 base at J, with 10 bases between the two ends. There are 14 residues in the CDR3. Germline loops: CDR1 LNHDA, CDR2 SQIVND (reference sequence). The CDR3 DNA reads as TGTGCCAGTAGTACGGGAAAGGAGAACACTGAAGCTTTCTTT. Encoded protein: CASSTGKENTEAFF. Supplemented by reference TRBV19 and TRBJ1-1, the full variable domain reads DGGITQSPKYLFRKEGQNVTLSCEQNLNHDAMYWYRQDPGQGLRLIYYSQIVNDFQKGDIAEGYSVSREKKESFPLTVTSAQKNPTAFYLCASSTGKENTEAFFGQGTRLTVV.

The sample holds many counts of this clonotype. CDR3 in DNA: TGTGCCATCAGTGACGACAGGCTTAAAGGTGATACGCAGTATTTT. This codes for CAISDDRLKGDTQYF. The rearrangement links TRBV10-3 to TRBJ2-3, with D perhaps TRBD1 (6 bases). V lost 3 bases, J lost 6 bases, and 16 bases lay in between. Germline V gene data show CDR1 as ENHRY and CDR2 as SYGVKD. The CDR3 extends over 15 amino acids.

Comment on this clonotype: One end of the junction varies from germline; a read error may be responsible. This chain joins TRBV12-3 or TRBV12-4 and TRBJ2-5; D uncertain. The CDR3 totals 11 residues. The CDR3 coding sequence is TGTACCAGCAGTACTCTGGAGACCCAGTACTTC. This codes for CTSSTLETQYF.

The table lists this clonotype with many counts. Written as DNA, the CDR3 is TGCGCCAGCAGCCAAGACAGGAATCAGCCCCAGCATTTT. The encoded protein is CASSQDRNQPQHF. This chain connects TRBV5-1 to TRBJ1-5; the D gene is possibly TRBD1 (6 bases). Germline CDR1 and CDR2: SGHRS and YFSETQ. V lost 4 bases and J lost 4, with 9 bases in between. The CDR3 covers 13 residues.

As for this clonotype: Compared with germline, one end of the junction differs, possibly owing to a read error. The V call is TRBV20-1, the J call TRBJ1-5; D is unclear. The length of the CDR3 is 14 residues. Germline CDR1 and CDR2: DFQATT and SNEGSKA (reference sequence). The CDR3 DNA is TGCAGTGCTAGAGATCTCCGGGGTGGTCAGCCCCAGAATTTT. Protein: CSARDLRGGQPQNF.